Shown below are 29 T cell receptor beta chains from a single sample sequenced in a study of identical twins. A single record per CDR3 protein comes from TCRdb applying MiXCR to the 5' RACE reads. Of a few hundred thousand distinct CDR3 sequences listed, 10% to 15% are singletons. This sample was shared with a second study, whose subject was yellow fever vaccine responses in identical twins.

The sequencing sample was made of CD8+ T cells sorted from blood. Receptors were obtained from a young woman in good health.

This rearrangement joins TRBV28 to TRBJ2-1, with TRBD2 identical over 9 bases. With V trimmed by 5 bases and J by 7 bases, 9 bases remained unmatched. Per the germline V gene, CDR1 is MDHEN and CDR2 is SYDVKM. The CDR3 totals 15 residues. The CDR3 protein is CASSLSGSGGNEQFF. The CDR3 nucleotides are TGTGCCAGCAGTCTATCCGGGAGCGGGGGGAATGAGCAGTTCTTC. Filled out from reference TRBV28 and TRBJ2-1, the complete variable domain reads DVKVTQSSRYLVKRTGEKVFLECVQDMDHENMFWYRQDPGLGLRLIYFSYDVKMKEKGDIPEGYSVSREKKERFSLILESASTNQTSMYLCASSLSGSGGNEQFFGPGTRLTVL.

This clonotype was recorded a few times. This sequence joins TRBV3-1 and TRBJ2-1; D remains ambiguous. Germline V lookup: CDR1 LGHDT, CDR2 YNNKEL (reference sequence). The ends were cut back, 0 bases at V and 3 bases at J, with 9 bases in the middle. The CDR3 contains 15 residues. The DNA of the CDR3 is TGTGCCAGCAGCCAAGATTTTTCTAGCTACAATGAGCAGTTCTTC. Its translation is CASSQDFSSYNEQFF.

This clonotype was found many times. The J gene is TRBJ1-5, the V gene TRBV12-3 or TRBV12-4; possible D gene TRBD1, 5 bases. The CDR3 runs 13 residues. Deletions cut 3 bases from V and 5 bases from J, with 8 bases between. This chain's CDR3 is CASSFSGDQPQHF. The DNA for the CDR3 is TGTGCCAGCAGTTTTTCGGGGGATCAGCCCCAGCATTTT.

This clonotype has at least ten counts. The chain recombines TRBV4-1 with TRBJ1-5; D perhaps matches TRBD1 (6 bases). V was trimmed by 3 bases and J by 6 bases, leaving 15 bases between them. The CDR3 sequence is 15 residues long. Per germline, CDR1 MGHRA and CDR2 YSYEKL. The CDR3 nucleotides read TGCGCCAGCAGCCAGGACACAGGGTTAGGTCAGCCCCAGCATTTT. This encodes CASSQDTGLGQPQHF.

The chain employs TRBV9 and TRBJ2-5; D is uncertain. The CDR3 length is 14 residues. Germline-derived CDR1 and CDR2 are SGDLS and YYNGEE. V lost 4 bases, J lost 3 bases, and 13 bases lay in between. For the CDR3, the DNA is TGTGCCAGCAGCTTAACGGACGCGAAAGAGACCCAGTACTTC. Its translation: CASSLTDAKETQYF.

This clonotype has only a few counts. This chain joins TRBV21-1 and TRBJ2-2; the table's D call of TRBD1 was not tested on the DNA. TRBV21-1 is annotated as a pseudogene. The CDR3 runs to 14 residues. CDR3 in amino acids: CASLIPGERGELFF. The CDR3 DNA sequence: TGTGCCAGCCTAATACCAGGGGAGCGAGGGGAGCTGTTTTTT.

In its sample, this clonotype was seen a few times. The chain carries TRBV12-3 or TRBV12-4 and TRBJ2-2, with 10 bases lining up with TRBD2. V lost 5 bases, J lost 11 bases, and 8 bases stayed unmatched. The CDR3 has 14 residues. CDR3 region: CASSHTSSGSELFF. CDR3 sequence (DNA): TGTGCCAGCAGTCATACCTCTAGCGGGAGTGAGCTGTTTTTT.

This chain connects TRBV6-1 to TRBJ1-2; D gene ambiguous. Trimming left V 5 bases short and J 5 bases short, with 21 bases between. CDR1 is MNHNS and CDR2 is SASEGT in the germline V gene. CDR3 length equals 16 residues. The CDR3 loop reads CASSPHQDRLGYGYTF. CDR3 bases: TGTGCCAGCAGTCCTCACCAGGACCGGTTGGGGTATGGCTACACCTTC.

The chain employs TRBV5-1 and TRBJ2-5, with 9 bases lining up with TRBD1. CDR1 SGHRS and CDR2 YFSETQ come from the germline V gene. This CDR3 is 15 amino acids long. V trimming: 2 bases; J trimming: 2 bases; junction bases outside the gene matches: 4. CDR3 region: CASSLGTGRQETQYF. Here the CDR3 DNA reads TGCGCCAGCAGCTTAGGGACAGGGAGACAAGAGACCCAGTACTTC.

This clonotype showed up many times. The CDR3 bases are TGCAGCGTTGAAGGGCGGGGACCTTACGAGCAGTACTTC. Translated, it gives CSVEGRGPYEQYF. The V and J genes are TRBV29-1 and TRBJ2-7, with D possibly TRBD2 on 6 matching bases. Germline-derived CDR1 and CDR2 are SQVTM and ANQGSEA. With 1 base removed from V and 4 bases from J, the gap between germline ends came to 11 bases. The CDR3 covers 13 residues.

In this sample, this clonotype turned up many times. The chain is built from TRBV12-3 or TRBV12-4 and TRBJ1-6; D gene ambiguous. The CDR3 has 15 amino acids. Trimming stripped 3 bases from V and 10 bases from J, with 16 bases between. The CDR3 protein is CASSFDGGLGSPLHF. CDR3 in DNA: TGTGCCAGCAGTTTTGACGGTGGACTAGGGTCACCCCTCCACTTT.

This clonotype was counted only a few times. The V call is TRBV11-2, the J call TRBJ1-2; 8 bases map to TRBD1. Trimming took 3 bases from V and 8 from J; bases not matched to a gene: 5. This CDR3 has 13 residues. Per germline, CDR1 SGHAT and CDR2 FQNNGV. CDR3 DNA: TGTGCCAGCAGCTTGGCAGGGGGCGGGGGCTACACCTTC. Amino acid sequence: CASSLAGGGGYTF.

The rearrangement joins TRBV25-1 to TRBJ1-1, with a possible D match to TRBD1 (6 bases). Trimming took off 1 base at V and 6 bases at J, with 21 bases between the two ends. The CDR3 loop spans 17 amino acids. From germline, CDR1 is MGHDK and CDR2 SYGVNS. Here the CDR3 reads CASSEWGQGNPSAEAFF. In DNA form, the CDR3 reads TGTGCCAGCAGTGAATGGGGGCAGGGAAATCCCTCGGCTGAAGCTTTCTTT.

This rearrangement joins TRBV7-2 to TRBJ2-3; possibly TRBD1 for D (6 bases). The germline V and J ends were trimmed by 2 bases and 0 bases, with 12 bases remaining between them. The V gene's germline CDR1 is SGHTA and CDR2 FQGNSA. The CDR3 runs to 16 residues. The CDR3 reads CASSLTRGISTDTQYF. CDR3 DNA: TGTGCCAGCAGCTTAACAAGGGGGATCAGCACAGATACGCAGTATTTT.

The V call is TRBV28, the J call TRBJ2-7, with a tentative D call TRBD2 (5 bases). The V and J ends lost 5 bases and 6 bases respectively, with 11 bases between them. The CDR3 totals 12 residues. Germline values: CDR1 MDHEN, CDR2 SYDVKM. CDR3 DNA sequence: TGTGCCAGCAGTCCTGGACTGGGCGAGCAGTACGTC. Protein: CASSPGLGEQYV.

The V gene is TRBV6-1, the J gene TRBJ1-2; 7 bases fit TRBD1. Germline V gene data show CDR1 as MNHNS and CDR2 as SASEGT. CDR3 length: 14 amino acids. The trim removed 6 bases at V and 4 bases at J, leaving 8 bases unmatched. This chain's CDR3 is CASRPPGTAYGYTF. The CDR3 DNA sequence: TGTGCCAGCAGACCTCCCGGGACAGCCTATGGCTACACCTTC.

There are a few counts of this clonotype. The CDR3 protein is CASSWGRAGINYEQYV. The DNA for the CDR3 is TGTGCCAGCAGCTGGGGTCGAGCGGGGATAAACTACGAGCAGTACGTC. The chain has TRBV5-6 and TRBJ2-7, with TRBD2 identical over 7 bases. The CDR3 is 16 amino acids. V gave up 3 bases and J gave up 3 bases; unmatched junction bases: 12. Germline V gene data show CDR1 as SGHDT and CDR2 as YYEEEE.

The chain is built from TRBV6-2 or TRBV6-3 and TRBJ2-4; 9 bases are shared with TRBD1. After removal of 5 bases from V and 8 bases from J, the junction contained 10 bases not matched to a gene. From germline, CDR1 is MNHEY and CDR2 SVGEGT. This CDR3 is 15 amino acids long. The CDR3 nucleotides read TGTGCCAGCAGTGACGAACAGGGGGCCTCGGACATTCAGTACTTC. Its translation is CASSDEQGASDIQYF.

The chain uses TRBV24-1 and TRBJ2-3; no clear D gene. This CDR3 has 15 residues. In germline, CDR1 is KGHDR, CDR2 SFDVKD. V gave up 6 bases and J gave up 6 bases, with 18 bases separating them. CDR3 nucleotides: TGTGCCACCAGTTACCAGTCTGCAGACCAGGATACGCAGTATTTT. Translation: CATSYQSADQDTQYF.

This clonotype has a handful of counts. V is TRBV28 and J is TRBJ2-7; D may be TRBD2 (6 bases). The V gene's germline CDR1 is MDHEN and CDR2 SYDVKM. Trimming took 8 bases from V and 2 from J, leaving 13 bases between them. This CDR3 is built from 13 residues. The CDR3 nucleotides read TGTGCCAGCGGATACCGGGGGACCTACGAGCAGTACGTC. Protein sequence: CASGYRGTYEQYV.

V is TRBV5-6 and J is TRBJ2-7; a weak D match, TRBD2 (5 bases). The CDR3 extends over 14 amino acids. From germline, CDR1 is SGHDT and CDR2 YYEEEE. V was trimmed by 0 bases and J by 0 bases, leaving 7 bases between them. CDR3 bases: TGTGCCAGCAGCTTGGGGAGGTCCTCCTACGAGCAGTACGTC. The encoded protein is CASSLGRSSYEQYV.

This clonotype has only a few counts. The chain employs TRBV5-1 and TRBJ2-3, with TRBD1 matching over 11 bases. Germline CDR1 is SGHRS and CDR2 is YFSETQ. This CDR3 is built from 15 residues. Losses at the gene ends were 4 bases for V and 3 bases for J; bases not matched to a gene: 4. The CDR3 reads CASSNRDRGTDTQYF. For the CDR3, the DNA is TGCGCCAGCAGCAACCGGGACAGGGGGACAGATACGCAGTATTTT.

This clonotype has at least ten counts. The CDR3 loop is CASSRLDRGDGYTF. DNA of the CDR3: TGCGCCAGCAGCCGGTTGGACAGGGGTGATGGCTACACCTTC. This chain links TRBV4-1 with TRBJ1-2, with 9 bases lining up with TRBD1. Germline V gives CDR1 MGHRA, CDR2 YSYEKL. The CDR3 is 14 residues long. The ends lost 4 bases at V and 6 bases at J; junction bases unmatched: 6.

At least ten counts were recorded for this clonotype. The rearrangement uses TRBV25-1 and TRBJ2-1; D possibly corresponds to TRBD2 (6 bases). Germline-derived CDR1 and CDR2 are MGHDK and SYGVNS. CDR3 length equals 13 residues. Trimming took 3 bases from V and 4 from J, leaving 7 bases between them. DNA for the CDR3: TGTGCCAGCAGTGAGGAGGGATACAATGAGCAGTTCTTC. Translated, it gives CASSEEGYNEQFF.

Many counts were recorded for this clonotype. V usage is TRBV27 and J usage is TRBJ2-7; D is unresolved. The CDR3 contains 12 residues. Germline loops: CDR1 MNHEY, CDR2 SMNVEV (reference sequence). The V end was cut by 2 bases, the J end by 4 bases, with 6 bases between. The CDR3 region is CASSLMGYEQYF. The DNA for the CDR3 is TGTGCCAGCAGTTTAATGGGTTACGAGCAGTACTTC.

V is TRBV28 and J is TRBJ2-1, with 7 bases fitting TRBD2. The V gene end was trimmed by 2 bases and the J gene end by 0 bases; junction bases not matched to a gene: 7. The CDR3 is 17 amino acids. The germline CDR1 and CDR2 sequences are MDHEN and SYDVKM. The CDR3 is CASSLVTLAASYNEQFF. In nucleotides, the CDR3 is TGTGCCAGCAGTTTAGTCACTCTAGCGGCCTCCTACAATGAGCAGTTCTTC.

This clonotype has a handful of counts. The chain uses TRBV12-3 or TRBV12-4 and TRBJ2-7, with D hard to call. This CDR3 is 13 amino acids long. V lost 7 bases, J lost 3 bases, and 13 bases lay in between. The CDR3 spells CASTLGVHYEQYF. CDR3 bases: TGTGCCAGCACCCTGGGCGTACACTACGAGCAGTACTTC.

This chain links TRBV11-2 with TRBJ2-7; D unclear. The ends were cut back, 4 bases at V and 0 bases at J, with 22 bases in the middle. Germline CDR1 is SGHAT and CDR2 is FQNNGV. CDR3 length: 18 amino acids. CDR3 bases: TGTGCCAGCAGCTCCTCGCAAGATCTGGGGTGGAGCTCCTACGAGCAGTACTTC. Protein sequence: CASSSSQDLGWSSYEQYF.

This chain links TRBV27 with TRBJ1-1; D not certain. CDR3 length equals 14 residues. Germline CDR1 MNHEY, CDR2 SMNVEV (reference sequence). The germline V and J ends were trimmed by 8 bases and 4 bases, with 17 bases remaining between them. The CDR3 here is CASWVGGEATEAFF. The CDR3 DNA follows: TGTGCCAGCTGGGTTGGTGGGGAGGCCACTGAAGCTTTCTTT.